Shown below are 4 T cell receptor beta chains from a single sample sequenced in a study of blood T cells in healthy people across ages. Through a sample-barcoded 5' primer and a J-beta primer mix, a second PCR was run for about 6 to 12 cycles. TCRdb independently ran MiXCR on the 5' RACE reads; one entry per CDR3 protein. Of around 820,000 distinct CDR3 sequences listed, around 25% were seen once; the top ten hold more than 3%. These data are also associated with another study on T cells of mothers and their children.

Sequenced input: blood. Every receptor here comes from a boy younger than 18 in good health.

This clonotype was detected a few times. This chain links TRBV7-7 with TRBJ2-5; tentative D call: TRBD2 (6 bases). The J call may be faulty, since TRBJ2-7 better matches the DNA end. CDR1 is SSHAT and CDR2 is FNYEAQ in the germline V gene (reference sequence). The CDR3 extends over 13 amino acids. CDR3 sequence (DNA): TGTGCTAACACCCCTGGGGAGGTCTACGAGCAGTACTTC. This encodes CANTPGEVYEQYF.

This clonotype was seen a few times. This chain links TRBV18 with TRBJ2-7; D tentatively fits TRBD1 or TRBD2 (5 bases each). This CDR3 region has 16 residues. V dropped 2 bases and J dropped 7 bases, with 21 bases sitting between them. The germline gives CDR1 KGHSH, CDR2 LQKENI. CDR3 nucleotide sequence: TGTGCCAGCTCACCAGGTCGTGTTATGGGGCGCGGGGAGCAGTACTTC. It is translated as CASSPGRVMGRGEQYF.

The J gene is TRBJ2-3, the V gene TRBV29-1; 9 bases line up with TRBD1. The CDR3 is made up of 15 amino acids. Germline V CDR1 and CDR2: SQVTM, ANQGSEA. The CDR3 DNA is TGCAGTACCCGAACAGGGGGCCGAAGCACAGATACGCAGTATTTT. It is translated as CSTRTGGRSTDTQYF.

This clonotype showed up just a few times. This chain connects TRBV7-2 to TRBJ2-3, with 15 nucleotides matching TRBD2. Germline values: CDR1 SGHTA, CDR2 FQGNSA. The junction had 7 bases not matched to a gene; V was cut back by 3 bases and J by 0 bases. This CDR3 has 19 residues. The CDR3 region is CASSFEPGTSGRSTDTQYF. CDR3 sequence (DNA): TGTGCCAGCAGCTTTGAACCGGGGACTAGCGGGAGGAGCACAGATACGCAGTATTTT.